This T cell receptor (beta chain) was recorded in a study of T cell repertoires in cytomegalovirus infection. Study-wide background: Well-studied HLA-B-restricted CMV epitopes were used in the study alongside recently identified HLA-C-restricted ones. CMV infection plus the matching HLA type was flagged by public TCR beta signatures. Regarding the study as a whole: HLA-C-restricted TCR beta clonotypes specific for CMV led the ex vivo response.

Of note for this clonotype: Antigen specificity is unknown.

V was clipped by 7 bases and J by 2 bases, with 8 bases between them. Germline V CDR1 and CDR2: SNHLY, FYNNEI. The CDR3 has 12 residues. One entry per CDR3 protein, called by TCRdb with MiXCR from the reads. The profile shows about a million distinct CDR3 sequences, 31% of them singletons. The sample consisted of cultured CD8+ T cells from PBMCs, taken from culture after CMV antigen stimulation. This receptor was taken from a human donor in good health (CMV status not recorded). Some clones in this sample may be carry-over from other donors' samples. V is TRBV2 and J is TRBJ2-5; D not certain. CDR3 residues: CASNSIQETQYF. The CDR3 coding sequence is TGTGCCAGCAATTCAATTCAAGAGACCCAGTACTTC.